One sample yielded the 26 T cell receptor beta chains listed below, sequenced in a study of blood T cell repertoires in COVID-19. Some clones are missing from TCRdb's copy, which holds only in-frame ones; the method was immunoSEQ multiplex PCR. The sample has around 250,000 clones, 86% seen once; the top ten hold around an eighth. The sample comprised peripheral blood. These receptors were taken from an elderly man with acute or convalescent COVID-19.

This clone appeared a few times. V is TRBV6-5 and J is TRBJ1-2; possible D gene TRBD1, 5 bases. Per germline, CDR1 MNHEY and CDR2 SVGAGI. The CDR3 spans 16 residues. V was trimmed by 4 bases and J by 1 base, leaving 16 bases between them. The CDR3 nucleotides read TGTGCCAGCAGTTCGCCAAGGGGTAAAAGTAACTATGGCTACACCTTC. It translates to CASSSPRGKSNYGYTF.

In this sample, this clone turned up once. The V gene is TRBV27, the J gene TRBJ1-1, with 7 positions matching TRBD1. Losses at the gene ends were 5 bases for V and 0 bases for J; bases not matched to a gene: 3. Germline loops: CDR1 MNHEY, CDR2 SMNVEV (reference sequence). This CDR3 has 14 amino acids. CDR3 loop: CASSPGQVNTEAFF. In DNA form, the CDR3 reads TGTGCCAGCAGTCCCGGACAGGTGAACACTGAAGCTTTCTTT.

The CDR3 DNA follows: TGCGCCAGCAGCCGAGACAGGGGACAGAATTCACCCCTCCACTTT. Residues: CASSRDRGQNSPLHF. The V call is TRBV5-1, the J call TRBJ1-6; 8 nucleotides match TRBD1. The CDR3 spans 15 residues. In germline, CDR1 is SGHRS, CDR2 YFSETQ. V was pared by 4 bases and J by 7 bases, with 7 bases of the junction left unmatched.

V gene TRBV11-2 combines with J gene TRBJ1-1, with 7 positions matching TRBD1. CDR1 is SGHAT and CDR2 is FQNNGV in the germline V gene. Losses at the gene ends were 5 bases for V and 11 bases for J; bases not matched to a gene: 8. The CDR3 is made up of 12 amino acids. The CDR3 protein is CASSHRTGRAFF. CDR3 nucleotide sequence: TGTGCCAGCAGCCACCGGACAGGTCGTGCTTTCTTT.

The chain joins TRBV7-3 to TRBJ2-7; maybe TRBD1 (6 bases). The V end was cut by 4 bases, the J end by 5 bases, with 15 bases between. Per germline, CDR1 SGHTA and CDR2 FQGTGA. The CDR3 sequence is 14 residues long. The CDR3 region has the DNA TGTGCCAGCAGCTCACAGGGCTGGGGCGACGAGCAGTACTTC. This codes for CASSSQGWGDEQYF.

The rearrangement links TRBV3-1 (or the pseudogene TRBV3-2) to TRBJ1-6; D not resolved. V was pared by 3 bases and J by 10 bases, with 16 bases between. CDR1 and CDR2 (germline): LGHDT, YNNKEL (reference sequence). There are 15 residues in the CDR3. In DNA, the CDR3 is TGTGCCAGCAGCCAGACACCCCCGACGGGATCACCCCTCCACTTT. Translated, it gives CASSQTPPTGSPLHF.

This chain connects TRBV28 to TRBJ2-1; TRBD1 agrees at 8 bases. Germline CDR1 is MDHEN and CDR2 is SYDVKM. V was pared by 7 bases and J by 0 bases, with 8 bases of the junction left unmatched. There are 16 residues in the CDR3. The CDR3 region is CASTPTGVGSYNEQFF. The DNA for the CDR3 is TGTGCCAGCACCCCGACAGGGGTTGGCTCCTACAATGAGCAGTTCTTC.

The chain has TRBV19 and TRBJ2-3, with 9 bases fitting TRBD2. The CDR3 sequence is 16 residues long. CDR1 LNHDA and CDR2 SQIVND come from the germline V gene (reference sequence). J gave up 0 bases and V 2 bases, and 3 bases lay outside the gene matches. The CDR3 DNA reads TGTGCCAGTAGTATATCTAGCGGGAAAAGCACAGATACGCAGTATTTT. Its protein is CASSISSGKSTDTQYF.

J is TRBJ2-1 and V is TRBV7-9; possibly TRBD1 for D (6 bases). V shed 4 bases and J shed 8 bases, with 18 bases lying between them. This CDR3 contains 15 residues. Germline lookup yields CDR1 SEHNR and CDR2 FQNEAQ (reference sequence). The CDR3 region has the DNA TGTGCCAGCAGCTCAGGGGTGTTCAATTTCGATGAGCAGTTCTTC. Translation gives CASSSGVFNFDEQFF.

The CDR3 nucleotides are TGTGCCAGCGGCCGGGGGGGATTCACAGATACGCAGTATTTT. Protein product: CASGRGGFTDTQYF. The rearrangement uses TRBV6-5 and TRBJ2-3, with 8 bases fitting TRBD2. The CDR3 contains 14 residues. The germline V gene has CDR1 MNHEY and CDR2 SVGAGI. With V trimmed by 8 bases and J by 2 bases, 6 bases remained unmatched.

The chain combines TRBV3-1 (or the pseudogene TRBV3-2) with TRBJ1-4, with D possibly being TRBD1 (5 bases). V was shortened by 4 bases and J by 3 bases, with 9 bases between the two germline ends. This CDR3 spans 14 amino acids. Germline V gives CDR1 LGHDT, CDR2 YNNKEL (reference sequence). The CDR3 sequence is CASSPPTANEKLFF. CDR3 bases: TGTGCCAGCAGCCCACCGACAGCTAATGAAAAACTGTTTTTT.

The chain recombines TRBV18 with TRBJ1-5, with 7 positions matching TRBD1. CDR1 and CDR2 (germline): KGHSH, LQKENI. The CDR3 covers 14 residues. V was clipped by 4 bases and J by 3 bases; unmatched bases: 3. The DNA of the CDR3 is TGTGCCAGCTCACGAACAGGGGACAATCAGCCCCAGCATTTT. Encoded protein: CASSRTGDNQPQHF.

The chain couples TRBV6-1 to TRBJ1-5; D not resolved. The V end lost 0 bases, the J end lost 8 bases, and 11 bases lay between the germline ends. The CDR3 runs to 14 residues. The germline V gene has CDR1 MNHNS and CDR2 SASEGT. The DNA for the CDR3 is TGTGCCAGCAGTGAAGCGGGAGGTTGGAAGCCCCAGCATTTT. Its protein is CASSEAGGWKPQHF.

This sequence joins TRBV19 and TRBJ1-3; the D is unclear. Trimming took off 5 bases at V and 2 bases at J, with 16 bases between the two ends. CDR1 and CDR2 (germline): LNHDA, SQIVND (reference sequence). The CDR3 is 16 residues long. The CDR3 sequence: CASSAYKGRTGNTIYF. CDR3 in DNA: TGTGCCAGTAGTGCCTACAAAGGGAGGACTGGAAACACCATATATTTT.

The CDR3 region has the DNA TGTGCCAGCAGCTGGGGACAGGGAAGGAACGAGCAGTACTTC. Its protein is CASSWGQGRNEQYF. The chain has TRBV5-4 and TRBJ2-7, with 9 bases fitting TRBD1. V lost 3 bases and J lost 5; bases outside the gene matches: 6. This CDR3 has 14 amino acids. Germline CDR1 reads SGHNT; CDR2 reads YYREEE (reference sequence).

This clone was counted only a few times. The gene calls are TRBV13 and TRBJ1-5, with 10 bases matching TRBD1. V shed 4 bases, J shed 6 bases, and the junction held 6 bases outside the gene matches. CDR3 length: 15 residues. Germline values: CDR1 PRHDT, CDR2 FYEKMQ (reference sequence). The CDR3 bases are TGTGCCAGCAGCTCCTCCGGGACAGGGGTTCAGCCCCAGCATTTT. Encoded protein: CASSSSGTGVQPQHF.

This chain joins TRBV5-1 and TRBJ1-1; possible D gene TRBD1, 5 bases. Deletions cut 4 bases from V and 7 bases from J, with 20 bases between. CDR1 is SGHRS, CDR2 YFSETQ, per germline. The CDR3 has 15 residues. For the CDR3, the DNA is TGCGCCAGCAGCGCCCGGGGGATGGGCCCGGATGAAGCTTTCTTT. Protein sequence: CASSARGMGPDEAFF.

V and J are TRBV4-2 and TRBJ2-5; 10 bases align to TRBD2. J lost 5 bases, V lost 1 base, and 4 bases had no gene match. Germline CDR1 reads LGHNA; CDR2 reads YNFKEQ. The CDR3 covers 15 residues. The CDR3 coding sequence is TGTGCCAGCAGCCAAGTACTTAGCGGGGGGGAGACCCAGTACTTC. Amino acids: CASSQVLSGGETQYF.

The CDR3 sequence is CASNLGQGARYTF. The CDR3 nucleotides are TGTGCCAGCAACCTCGGACAGGGGGCCCGATACACCTTC. The rearrangement uses TRBV12-3 or TRBV12-4 and TRBJ1-2; 11 positions match TRBD1. Losses at the gene ends were 7 bases for V and 11 bases for J; bases not matched to a gene: 9. This CDR3 comprises 13 residues.

This clone showed up just once. The J gene is TRBJ2-7, the V gene TRBV7-2, with 11 bases that match TRBD2. Germline V gives CDR1 SGHTA, CDR2 FQGNSA. Trimming took 5 bases from V and 3 from J; bases not matched to a gene: 3. The CDR3 runs 14 residues. The CDR3 region is CASSATSGSYEQYF. Written as DNA, the CDR3 is TGTGCCAGCAGCGCTACTAGCGGGAGCTACGAGCAGTACTTC. Full variable domain (missing parts from reference TRBV7-2 and TRBJ2-7): GAGVSQSPSNKVTEKGKDVELRCDPISGHTALYWYRQSLGQGLEFLIYFQGNSAPDKSGLPSDRFSAERTGGSVSTLTIQRTQQEDSAVYLCASSATSGSYEQYFGPGTRLTVT.

This chain links TRBV20-1 with TRBJ1-2; D not certain. CDR1 and CDR2 (germline): DFQATT, SNEGSKA (reference sequence). V gave up 3 bases and J gave up 8 bases, with 10 bases separating them. This CDR3 region has 11 residues. The CDR3 DNA is TGCAGTGCTAGGGGCTATGGCGGCTACACCTTC. Residues: CSARGYGGYTF.

CDR3 in DNA: TGCGCCAGCAGCTTGGTAACTAGCGGGAATAATGAGCAGTTCTTC. Encoded protein: CASSLVTSGNNEQFF. V is TRBV5-1 and J is TRBJ2-1; 10 nucleotides align to TRBD2. The junction had 4 bases not matched to a gene; V was cut back by 0 bases and J by 7 bases. CDR1 SGHRS and CDR2 YFSETQ come from the germline V gene. This CDR3 contains 15 residues.

This clone was seen just once. The V gene is TRBV6-5, the J gene TRBJ1-1; D is perhaps TRBD1 (6 bases). Trimming took 3 bases from V and 0 from J, leaving 11 bases between them. Germline assignment: CDR1 MNHEY and CDR2 SVGAGI. This CDR3 spans 15 amino acids. CDR3 amino acids: CASSYFTGMNTEAFF. The CDR3 coding sequence is TGTGCCAGCAGTTATTTCACAGGGATGAACACTGAAGCTTTCTTT.

The V and J genes are TRBV5-4 and TRBJ2-3; D is perhaps TRBD1 (7 bases). CDR3 size: 16 residues. V was cut by 0 bases and J by 5 bases, with 16 bases left in between. Germline V gene data show CDR1 as SGHNT and CDR2 as YYREEE (reference sequence). The CDR3 DNA follows: TGTGCCAGCAGCTTGGCCAGGGGGGCTTTGAGAGATACGCAGTATTTT. This codes for CASSLARGALRDTQYF.

The chain recombines TRBV19 with TRBJ1-3, with D perhaps TRBD1 (6 bases). This CDR3 contains 16 residues. V was shortened by 4 bases and J by 0 bases, with 13 bases between the two germline ends. In germline, CDR1 is LNHDA, CDR2 SQIVND (reference sequence). The CDR3 region has the DNA TGTGCCAGTAGTAGGCAGGGGACAATCTCTGGAAACACCATATATTTT. It is translated as CASSRQGTISGNTIYF.

As concerns this clone: The same CDR3 is also encoded by other DNA sequences in this sample. The chain uses TRBV20-1 and TRBJ1-1; no reliable D call. The CDR3 consists of 11 residues. The V gene's germline CDR1 is DFQATT and CDR2 SNEGSKA (reference sequence). The V end was cut by 6 bases, the J end by 0 bases, with 5 bases between. The DNA for the CDR3 is TGCAGTGCCGTCTTGAACACTGAAGCTTTCTTT. Translated: CSAVLNTEAFF.